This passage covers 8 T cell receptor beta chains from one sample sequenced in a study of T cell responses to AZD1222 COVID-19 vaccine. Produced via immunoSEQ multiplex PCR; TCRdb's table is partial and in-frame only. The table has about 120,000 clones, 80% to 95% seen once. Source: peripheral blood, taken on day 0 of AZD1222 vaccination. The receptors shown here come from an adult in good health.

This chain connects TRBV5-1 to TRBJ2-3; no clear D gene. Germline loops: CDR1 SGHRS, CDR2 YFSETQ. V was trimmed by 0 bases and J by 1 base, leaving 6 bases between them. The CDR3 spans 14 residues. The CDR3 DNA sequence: TGCGCCAGCAGCTTGGACGGACGCACAGATACGCAGTATTTT. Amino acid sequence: CASSLDGRTDTQYF.

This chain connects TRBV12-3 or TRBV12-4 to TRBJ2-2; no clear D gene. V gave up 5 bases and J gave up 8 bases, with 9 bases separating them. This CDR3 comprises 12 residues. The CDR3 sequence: CASSRTRGELFF. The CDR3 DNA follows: TGTGCCAGCAGTAGGACCCGAGGGGAGCTGTTTTTT.

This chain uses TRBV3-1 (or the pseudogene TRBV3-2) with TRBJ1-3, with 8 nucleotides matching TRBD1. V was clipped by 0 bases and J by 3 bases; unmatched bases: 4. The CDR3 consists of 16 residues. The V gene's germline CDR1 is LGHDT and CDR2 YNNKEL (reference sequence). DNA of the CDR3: TGTGCCAGCAGCCAAGAGGGAGGGACAGGTGGAAACACCATATATTTT. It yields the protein CASSQEGGTGGNTIYF.

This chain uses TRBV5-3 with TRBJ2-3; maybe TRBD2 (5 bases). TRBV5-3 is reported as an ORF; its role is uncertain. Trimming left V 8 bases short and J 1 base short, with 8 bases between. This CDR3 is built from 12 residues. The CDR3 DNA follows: TGTGCCAGCGGACTCGGCACAGATACGCAGTATTTT. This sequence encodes CASGLGTDTQYF.

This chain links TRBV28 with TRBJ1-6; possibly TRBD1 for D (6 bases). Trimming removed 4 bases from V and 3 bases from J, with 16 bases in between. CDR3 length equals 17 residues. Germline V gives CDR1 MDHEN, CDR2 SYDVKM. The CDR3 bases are TGTGCCAGCAGTTCTGGCAGGGGCCTTCTCTATAATTCACCCCTCCACTTT. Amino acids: CASSSGRGLLYNSPLHF.

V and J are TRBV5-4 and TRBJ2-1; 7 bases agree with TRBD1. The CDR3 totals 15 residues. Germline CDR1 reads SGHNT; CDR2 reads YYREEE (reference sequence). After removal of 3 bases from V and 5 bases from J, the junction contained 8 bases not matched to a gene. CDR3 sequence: CASSWTATGDNEQFF. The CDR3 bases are TGTGCCAGCAGCTGGACCGCTACAGGGGACAATGAGCAGTTCTTC.

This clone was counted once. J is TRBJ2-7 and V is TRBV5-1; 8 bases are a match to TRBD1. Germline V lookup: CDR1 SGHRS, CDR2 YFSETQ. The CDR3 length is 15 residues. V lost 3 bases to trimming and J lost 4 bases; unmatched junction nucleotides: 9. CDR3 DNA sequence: TGCGCCAGCAGCTCTCGCAGGGGGCGCGAGTACGAGCAGTACTTC. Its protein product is CASSSRRGREYEQYF. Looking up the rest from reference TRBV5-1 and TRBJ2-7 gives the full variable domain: KAGVTQTPRYLIKTRGQQVTLSCSPISGHRSVSWYQQTPGQGLQFLFEYFSETQRNKGNFPGRFSGRQFSNSRSEMNVSTLELGDSALYLCASSSRRGREYEQYFGPGTRLTVT.

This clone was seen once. CDR3 coding DNA: TGTGCCAGCAGTCTCAGCTCTGGAAACACCATATATTTT. Translating gives CASSLSSGNTIYF. The gene calls are TRBV27 and TRBJ1-3; no clear D gene. CDR3 size: 13 residues. V lost 5 bases, J lost 0 bases, and 5 bases lay in between. Germline-derived CDR1 and CDR2 are MNHEY and SMNVEV (reference sequence).